Listed below are T cell receptor beta chains from one sample, sequenced in a study of shared clonotypes between healthy human individuals. The assay was immunoSEQ multiplex PCR, and TCRdb's table has in-frame clones only and misses some. Seen here are hundreds of thousands of clones, around 96% observed once, and the top ten hold roughly 0.06%. Sequenced material: naive CD4+ T cells sorted from blood. Receptors originate from a woman under 40 in good health. Both conserved end residues are part of each CDR3. Fields, in order: V gene, clone size, J gene, D gene, CDR3 protein, CDR3 DNA. The D gene is left open where the match is weak. Size tells how often a clone was seen (once, few, many) or the class of an expanded clone, and some rows leave it out.

TRBV18	.	TRBJ2-1	TRBD2	CASSPPSGGTYNEQFF	TGTGCCAGCTCACCACCGAGCGGGGGGACCTACAATGAGCAGTTCTTC
TRBV7-8	once	TRBJ2-7	TRBD2	CASSFSGSIEQYF	TGTGCCAGCAGCTTTAGCGGGAGTATCGAGCAGTACTTC
TRBV28	.	TRBJ2-5	.	CASSGQGTRGETQYF	TGTGCCAGCAGTGGGCAGGGCACCCGGGGGGAGACCCAGTACTTC
TRBV28	.	TRBJ2-1	.	CASSQWTALNEQFF	TGTGCCAGCAGTCAATGGACAGCCCTCAATGAGCAGTTCTTC
TRBV6-5	.	TRBJ1-1	.	CASSRLGTEAFF	TGTGCCAGCAGTCGCCTTGGGACTGAAGCTTTCTTT
TRBV7-3	.	TRBJ1-3	.	CASSCYRDRRNTIYF	TGTGCCAGCAGCTGCTACCGGGACCGCAGAAACACCATATATTTT
TRBV28	.	TRBJ1-4	.	CASSLGGANEKLFF	TGTGCCAGCAGTTTGGGGGGCGCAAATGAAAAACTGTTTTTT
TRBV10-2	.	TRBJ2-3	TRBD2	CASYTGGRGTDTQYF	TGCGCCAGTTACACGGGAGGGCGGGGCACAGATACGCAGTATTTT
TRBV5-6	.	TRBJ1-2	.	CASTRPGGNYGYTF	TGTGCCAGCACTCGCCCGGGGGGAAACTATGGCTACACCTTC
TRBV5-1	once	TRBJ1-4	TRBD1	CASSSGTGREKLFF	TGCGCCAGCAGCTCCGGGACAGGTCGGGAAAAACTGTTTTTT
TRBV7-6	once	TRBJ2-5	.	CASSLGRGETQYF	TGTGCCAGCAGCCTAGGCCGAGGAGAGACCCAGTACTTC
TRBV6-6	.	TRBJ1-2	.	CASSYSGFQGYGYTF	TGTGCCAGCAGTTACTCGGGTTTTCAGGGATATGGCTACACCTTC
TRBV5-1	.	TRBJ2-1	TRBD2	CASSLEVSGLYNEQFF	TGCGCCAGCAGCTTGGAAGTTAGCGGGCTCTACAATGAGCAGTTCTTC
TRBV28	.	TRBJ1-3	.	CASGRGGYYSGNTIYF	TGTGCCAGCGGTAGGGGGGGTTATTACTCTGGAAACACCATATATTTT
TRBV28	.	TRBJ1-6	.	CASSYPQGRSPLHF	TGTGCCAGCAGTTACCCCCAGGGAAGGTCACCCCTCCACTTT
TRBV5-1	.	TRBJ2-1	.	CASSPGSGNEQFF	TGCGCCAGCAGCCCCGGGAGCGGCAATGAGCAGTTCTTC
TRBV4-1	.	TRBJ1-3	.	CASSQRGWVGYGNTIYF	TGCGCCAGCAGCCAAAGGGGGTGGGTAGGGTATGGAAACACCATATATTTT
TRBV4-1	.	TRBJ2-1	TRBD2	CASSPPRKKRERNEQFF	TGCGCCAGCAGCCCACCCCGAAAAAAGCGGGAGCGCAATGAGCAGTTCTTC
TRBV28	.	TRBJ1-2	.	CASSLTTNYGYTF	TGTGCCAGCAGTTTAACTACTAACTATGGCTACACCTTC
TRBV9	.	TRBJ2-7	.	CASSVGTDLPYEQYF	TGTGCCAGCAGCGTAGGGACGGACCTGCCCTACGAGCAGTACTTC
TRBV28	.	TRBJ2-4	TRBD2	CASSLPSGRASPLAKNIQYF	TGTGCCAGCAGTTTACCTAGCGGGAGGGCCTCCCCCCTAGCCAAAAACATTCAGTACTTC
TRBV27	.	TRBJ1-5	TRBD1	CASRPLMTGGIKRPQHF	TGTGCCAGCAGACCACTCATGACAGGGGGCATTAAGCGGCCCCAGCATTTT
TRBV5-1	.	TRBJ2-7	TRBD1	CASSLDLDRVPYEQYF	TGCGCCAGCAGCTTGGACCTAGACAGGGTGCCCTACGAGCAGTACTTC
TRBV5-8	.	TRBJ1-1	TRBD1	CASSLGQGVGTEAFF	TGTGCCAGCAGCTTGGGACAGGGTGTTGGCACTGAAGCTTTCTTT
TRBV28	.	TRBJ2-7	TRBD2	CASRGAGLASHEQYF	TGTGCCAGCAGAGGGGCGGGACTAGCGTCCCACGAGCAGTACTTC
TRBV28	.	TRBJ1-2	TRBD1	CASSSLQGVLNYGYTF	TGTGCCAGCAGTTCCTTACAGGGGGTCCTAAACTATGGCTACACCTTC
TRBV19	.	TRBJ2-1	.	CASSGGAVYNEQFF	TGTGCCAGTAGTGGCGGAGCAGTCTACAATGAGCAGTTCTTC
TRBV27	.	TRBJ2-2	.	CASSHGQANTGELFF	TGTGCCAGCAGTCACGGACAAGCGAACACCGGGGAGCTGTTTTTT
TRBV28	.	TRBJ2-5	.	CASSTLGPGETQYF	TGTGCCAGCAGTACGTTGGGACCGGGAGAGACCCAGTACTTC
TRBV29-1	.	TRBJ1-2	TRBD1	CSVGGTGFRQENYGYTF	TGCAGCGTTGGGGGGACAGGTTTCCGACAGGAGAACTATGGCTACACCTTC
TRBV4-1	.	TRBJ2-5	.	CASSQDSPGLLSRETQYF	TGCGCCAGCAGCCAAGATTCCCCAGGGCTCTTGAGCAGGGAGACCCAGTACTTC
TRBV10-1	.	TRBJ2-2	TRBD2	CASGTSGTGELFF	TGCGCCAGCGGGACTAGCGGGACCGGGGAGCTGTTTTTT
TRBV18	.	TRBJ1-3	.	CASLPTVDSGNTIYF	TGTGCCAGCTTGCCGACTGTTGACTCTGGAAACACCATATATTTT
TRBV20-1	few	TRBJ1-2	.	CSAGEFHTF	TGCAGTGCTGGGGAGTTTCACACCTTC
TRBV10-3	.	TRBJ2-3	.	CAISGGLAGADTQYF	TGTGCCATCAGTGGGGGGCTCGCGGGAGCTGATACGCAGTATTTT
TRBV4-1	.	TRBJ1-2	.	CASRGREGGYTF	TGCGCCAGCAGGGGGAGGGAAGGTGGCTACACCTTC
TRBV28	.	TRBJ1-2	.	CASSFSGSFYGYTF	TGTGCCAGCAGTTTTTCCGGGTCTTTCTATGGCTACACCTTC
TRBV2	.	TRBJ2-5	.	CASSEETQYF	TGTGCCAGCAGTGAGGAGACCCAGTACTTC
TRBV10-3	.	TRBJ2-6	TRBD1	CAISWGQGFEAGANVLTF	TGTGCCATCAGTTGGGGACAGGGATTCGAGGCTGGGGCCAACGTCCTGACTTTC
TRBV27	once	TRBJ1-5	.	CASSGSKSQPQHF	TGTGCCAGCAGTGGGTCAAAGAGTCAGCCCCAGCATTTT
TRBV18	.	TRBJ2-7	.	CASSPGGADYEQYF	TGTGCCAGCTCACCAGGGGGAGCGGACTACGAGCAGTACTTC
TRBV5-6	.	TRBJ1-2	.	CASSLDGGGYTF	TGTGCCAGCAGCTTGGACGGGGGGGGCTACACCTTC
TRBV11-2	.	TRBJ2-7	.	CASSPITGRSYEQYF	TGTGCCAGCAGCCCCATTACAGGGAGGAGCTACGAGCAGTACTTC
TRBV4-1	.	TRBJ1-5	.	CASSQVVVNQPQHF	TGCGCCAGCAGCCAAGTCGTTGTCAATCAGCCCCAGCATTTT
TRBV25-1	.	TRBJ1-6	TRBD1	CASSVTGGSDSPLHF	TGTGCCAGCAGTGTGACAGGGGGCTCGGATTCACCCCTCCACTTT
TRBV29-1	.	TRBJ1-2	TRBD1	CSVDEYRGGGYTF	TGCAGCGTTGATGAGTACAGGGGAGGTGGCTACACCTTC
TRBV30	.	TRBJ1-2	TRBD1	CAWSLGQLSSF	TGTGCCTGGAGCCTGGGACAGCTCTCCTCCTTC
TRBV19	once	TRBJ2-1	TRBD2	CASSFRGVGNEQFF	TGTGCCAGTAGCTTTCGGGGGGTTGGAAATGAGCAGTTCTTC
TRBV19	.	TRBJ1-5	.	CASSMFGGNQPQHF	TGTGCCAGTAGTATGTTCGGGGGCAATCAGCCCCAGCATTTT
TRBV7-9	.	TRBJ1-4	TRBD1	CASSPRQGTTNEKLFF	TGTGCCAGCAGCCCACGACAGGGAACAACTAATGAAAAACTGTTTTTT